The 10 T cell receptor beta chains below all came from one sample that was sequenced in a study of neurological immune-mediated disorders. From the 5' RACE reads, TCRdb called clonotypes with MiXCR, one entry per CDR3 protein. The sample holds 35,000 to 50,000 distinct CDR3 sequences; about 2.3% are singletons and the top ten take about 2.4%. The sequenced sample was PBMCs. These receptor sequences come from a man between 50 and 59 years old with multiple sclerosis.

This clonotype was seen ten or more times. The chain joins TRBV7-8 to TRBJ2-1; maybe TRBD1 (6 bases). The germline gives CDR1 SGHVS, CDR2 FQNEAQ. CDR3 size: 15 residues. V shed 3 bases and J shed 4 bases, with 13 bases lying between them. CDR3 in amino acids: CASSFGDTAYNEQFF. The CDR3 DNA follows: TGTGCCAGCAGCTTCGGGGACACTGCTTACAATGAGCAGTTCTTC.

The table lists this clonotype with many counts. The chain links TRBV3-1 to TRBJ1-1; unclear D gene. V was clipped by 0 bases and J by 6 bases, with 14 bases between them. CDR1 and CDR2 from the germline V gene are LGHDT and YNNKEL (reference sequence). CDR3 length equals 15 residues. CDR3 sequence (DNA): TGTGCCAGCAGCCAAGAACTAGTAGGGTTCCCTGAAGCTTTCTTT. Translating it yields CASSQELVGFPEAFF.

This clonotype was observed many times. V is TRBV6-2 or TRBV6-3 and J is TRBJ2-5; D gene uncertain. Germline CDR1 MNHEY, CDR2 SVGEGT. The CDR3 is made up of 14 amino acids. Trimming shortened V by 2 bases and J by 5 bases, and 12 bases separated the two germline ends. Here the CDR3 reads CASSYPLFSETQYF. The CDR3 region has the DNA TGTGCCAGCAGTTACCCCCTATTCTCTGAGACCCAGTACTTC.

This clonotype has ten or more counts. This chain links TRBV6-5 with TRBJ2-7, with D perhaps matching TRBD1 or TRBD2 (7 bases each). Germline V gives CDR1 MNHEY, CDR2 SVGAGI. The CDR3 length is 15 residues. V lost 0 bases to trimming and J lost 4 bases, with 13 bases between them. The CDR3: CASSYSGQGGYEQYF. The CDR3 bases are TGTGCCAGCAGTTACTCAGGGCAGGGGGGGTACGAGCAGTACTTC.

Comments on this clonotype: A much larger clone is a single base away; this may be a read error. The CDR3 end shows no conserved phenylalanine or tryptophan, and so a read error is likely. The J gene is TRBJ2-1, the V gene TRBV7-9; D is undetermined. There are 15 residues in the CDR3. The germline gives CDR1 SEHNR, CDR2 FQNEAQ (reference sequence). Deletions cut 2 bases from V and 2 bases from J, with 10 bases between. CDR3 DNA sequence: TGTGCCAGCAGCTTAAAGTTGGCTCCCTACAATGAGCAGTTCATC. Its protein is CASSLKLAPYNEQFI.

This sequence joins TRBV6-5 and TRBJ2-7, with a weak D call TRBD2 (5 bases). CDR1 is MNHEY, CDR2 SVGAGI, per germline. The CDR3 has 13 residues. Between the trimmed V and J ends, which lost 0 bases and 7 bases, there was a span of 10 bases. In DNA form, the CDR3 reads TGTGCCAGCAGTTACTCCGCGGGTTGGGAGCAGTACTTC. This translates into CASSYSAGWEQYF.

This clonotype was detected ten times or more. The chain carries TRBV7-2 and TRBJ2-3; D is unclear. Germline loops: CDR1 SGHTA, CDR2 FQGNSA. The CDR3 is 14 amino acids. Trimming shortened V by 5 bases and J by 6 bases, and 15 bases separated the two germline ends. DNA for the CDR3: TGTGCCAGCAGCATGCGGTTCACCGACGATACGCAGTATTTT. Translating it yields CASSMRFTDDTQYF. The full variable domain, completed using reference TRBV7-2 and TRBJ2-3, is GAGVSQSPSNKVTEKGKDVELRCDPISGHTALYWYRQSLGQGLEFLIYFQGNSAPDKSGLPSDRFSAERTGGSVSTLTIQRTQQEDSAVYLCASSMRFTDDTQYFGPGTRLTVL.

This clonotype was observed many times. The rearrangement links TRBV7-9 to TRBJ1-5; 10 nucleotides line up with TRBD1. The CDR3 spans 15 residues. CDR1 and CDR2 (germline): SEHNR, FQNEAQ (reference sequence). Trimming took 1 base from V and 6 from J; bases not matched to a gene: 3. Here the CDR3 reads CASSLERDRGQPQHF. The CDR3 nucleotides read TGTGCCAGCAGCTTAGAGCGGGACAGGGGTCAGCCCCAGCATTTT.

Many counts were recorded for this clonotype. The chain joins TRBV9 to TRBJ1-2, with unresolved D. The germline V gene has CDR1 SGDLS and CDR2 YYNGEE. This CDR3 has 14 amino acids. V lost 2 bases to trimming and J lost 4 bases, with 12 bases between them. The CDR3 spells CASSVSRDSYGYTF. The DNA of the CDR3 is TGTGCCAGCAGCGTTAGTAGGGATAGCTATGGCTACACCTTC.

In its sample, this clonotype was seen many times. The chain couples TRBV20-1 to TRBJ1-5, with D possibly being TRBD1 (5 bases). Germline V CDR1 and CDR2: DFQATT, SNEGSKA (reference sequence). This CDR3 is built from 13 residues. Trimming took 6 bases from V and 6 from J, leaving 15 bases between them. The CDR3 sequence: CSAPGGEGQPQHF. The CDR3 DNA is TGCAGTGCCCCCGGAGGGGAAGGTCAGCCCCAGCATTTT.